Listed below are T cell receptor beta chains from one sample, sequenced in a study of beta chain features in type 1 diabetes. Clones were read by immunoSEQ multiplex PCR, and TCRdb kept only the in-frame ones, dropping some. Here the sample spans under 900,000 clones, roughly 16% being singletons. Sequenced material: naive CD4+ T cells from blood. The receptors derive from a woman between 18 and 29 years old in good health. CDR3s include the opening cysteine and the closing phenylalanine or tryptophan. A D gene is named only where the DNA matches it firmly. Size tells how often a clone was seen (once, few, many) or the class of an expanded clone, and some rows leave it out.

J gene: TRBJ2-1
V gene: TRBV4-3
clone size: few
D gene: NA
CDR3 DNA: TGCGCCAGCAGCCAAGAGATGGCTAGCGCCACCTACAATGAGCAGTTCTTC
CDR3 protein: CASSQEMASATYNEQFF

J gene: TRBJ2-7
V gene: TRBV7-2
clone size: NA
D gene: NA
CDR3 DNA: TGTGCCAGCAGCTTAGTGTTGTCGGGGAACTACGAGCAGTACTTC
CDR3 protein: CASSLVLSGNYEQYF

J gene: TRBJ1-3
V gene: TRBV7-9
clone size: NA
D gene: NA
CDR3 DNA: TGTGCCAGCAGCTTATTGTCTCGGGGAAACACCATATATTTT
CDR3 protein: CASSLLSRGNTIYF

J gene: TRBJ2-7
V gene: TRBV25-1
clone size: NA
D gene: NA
CDR3 DNA: TGTGCCAGCAGTTCACTCCCCCCTGGCATATGGCACTACGAGCAGTACTTC
CDR3 protein: CASSSLPPGIWHYEQYF

J gene: TRBJ2-3
V gene: TRBV5-1
clone size: NA
D gene: TRBD1
CDR3 DNA: TGCGCCAGCAGCGAGGGACAGATCACAGATACGCAGTATTTT
CDR3 protein: CASSEGQITDTQYF

J gene: TRBJ2-5
V gene: TRBV28
clone size: NA
D gene: NA
CDR3 DNA: TGTGCCAGCAGTTCTAAGGGGACCCAGTACTTC
CDR3 protein: CASSSKGTQYF

J gene: TRBJ2-2
V gene: TRBV15
clone size: few
D gene: TRBD1
CDR3 DNA: TGTGCCACCAGCATCCCGGACAGGGATTTTTCCGGGGAGCTGTTTTTT
CDR3 protein: CATSIPDRDFSGELFF

J gene: TRBJ2-3
V gene: TRBV19
clone size: few
D gene: NA
CDR3 DNA: TGTGCCAGTAGTGACGGTCCTAGCACAGATACGCAGTATTTT
CDR3 protein: CASSDGPSTDTQYF

J gene: TRBJ2-7
V gene: TRBV2
clone size: NA
D gene: NA
CDR3 DNA: TGTGCCAGCAGTGCGCAGGGTGACTCCTACGAGCAGTACTTC
CDR3 protein: CASSAQGDSYEQYF

J gene: TRBJ1-3
V gene: TRBV7-9
clone size: few
D gene: TRBD1
CDR3 DNA: TGTGCCAGCAGCCCCCGACAGGGCGACCACTCTGGAAACACCATATATTTT
CDR3 protein: CASSPRQGDHSGNTIYF

J gene: TRBJ2-7
V gene: TRBV28
clone size: few
D gene: TRBD1
CDR3 DNA: TGTGCCAGCCGGAGACAGGGGGCTTACGAGCAGTACTTC
CDR3 protein: CASRRQGAYEQYF

J gene: TRBJ1-2
V gene: TRBV29-1
clone size: NA
D gene: TRBD1
CDR3 DNA: TGCAGCGTCGAGGGACAGGGGGCGCTTAGCTATGGCTACACCTTC
CDR3 protein: CSVEGQGALSYGYTF

J gene: TRBJ2-2
V gene: TRBV14
clone size: few
D gene: NA
CDR3 DNA: TGTGCCAGCAGCCAATCACACACCGGGGAGCTGTTTTTT
CDR3 protein: CASSQSHTGELFF

J gene: TRBJ2-1
V gene: TRBV7-3
clone size: few
D gene: TRBD2
CDR3 DNA: TGTGCCAGCAGTTTAACGACTAGCGCGTACAATGAGCAGTTCTTC
CDR3 protein: CASSLTTSAYNEQFF

J gene: TRBJ2-1
V gene: TRBV19
clone size: NA
D gene: NA
CDR3 DNA: TGTGCCAGTAGTATAATCACAGGGATCAATGAGCAGTTCTTC
CDR3 protein: CASSIITGINEQFF

J gene: TRBJ2-3
V gene: TRBV10-3
clone size: few
D gene: NA
CDR3 DNA: TGTGCCATCAGGTCTAGAGCCACAGATACGCAGTATTTT
CDR3 protein: CAIRSRATDTQYF

J gene: TRBJ2-1
V gene: TRBV14
clone size: NA
D gene: TRBD2
CDR3 DNA: TGTGCCAGCGGAGGGCGGGGAGGGCCGAGCTCCTACAATGAGCAGTTCTTC
CDR3 protein: CASGGRGGPSSYNEQFF

J gene: TRBJ1-2
V gene: TRBV7-2
clone size: NA
D gene: NA
CDR3 DNA: TGTGCCAGCAGCACTTATCGGACGGATTATGGCTACACCTTC
CDR3 protein: CASSTYRTDYGYTF

J gene: TRBJ2-5
V gene: TRBV15
clone size: NA
D gene: NA
CDR3 DNA: TGTGCCACCAGCAGTCCCGGGGCCAAGAGGGGCCAAGAGACCCAGTACTTC
CDR3 protein: CATSSPGAKRGQETQYF

J gene: TRBJ2-6
V gene: TRBV5-4
clone size: few
D gene: NA
CDR3 DNA: TGTGCCAGCAGCAAAGCTCCAGTTGCCTCTGGGGCCAACGTCCTGACTTTC
CDR3 protein: CASSKAPVASGANVLTF

J gene: TRBJ2-7
V gene: TRBV18
clone size: few
D gene: TRBD1
CDR3 DNA: TGTGCCAGCTCACTCTCAGAAGACAGGGAGTACGAGCAGTACTTC
CDR3 protein: CASSLSEDREYEQYF

J gene: TRBJ2-3
V gene: TRBV28
clone size: NA
D gene: NA
CDR3 DNA: TGTGCCAGCGGTGAACTACCTTACACAGATACGCAGTATTTT
CDR3 protein: CASGELPYTDTQYF

J gene: TRBJ2-5
V gene: TRBV10-1
clone size: NA
D gene: NA
CDR3 DNA: TGCGCCAGCAGTAGGGCACCCCAAGAGACCCAGTACTTC
CDR3 protein: CASSRAPQETQYF

J gene: TRBJ2-3
V gene: TRBV10-3
clone size: NA
D gene: NA
CDR3 DNA: TGTGCCATCAGTGAGTCAAGGGGAGGAGGGGATACGCAGTATTTT
CDR3 protein: CAISESRGGGDTQYF

J gene: TRBJ2-5
V gene: TRBV7-2
clone size: few
D gene: NA
CDR3 DNA: TGTGCCAGCAGCTTAGGAGGCGCGGGCTCGGGACAGTACTTC
CDR3 protein: CASSLGGAGSGQYF

J gene: TRBJ1-2
V gene: TRBV2
clone size: few
D gene: NA
CDR3 DNA: TGTGCCAGCATACCACGCAGCCGCAATGGCTACACCTTC
CDR3 protein: CASIPRSRNGYTF

J gene: TRBJ2-2
V gene: TRBV27
clone size: NA
D gene: TRBD2
CDR3 DNA: TGTGCCAGCAGTCCTGGGACTAGCGTGAACACCGGGGAGCTGTTTTTT
CDR3 protein: CASSPGTSVNTGELFF

J gene: TRBJ2-6
V gene: TRBV5-1
clone size: NA
D gene: NA
CDR3 DNA: TGCGCCAGCAGCTTGGCGGGGACTGATATAACTGGGGCCAACGTCCTGACTTTC
CDR3 protein: CASSLAGTDITGANVLTF

J gene: TRBJ2-5
V gene: TRBV6-6
clone size: NA
D gene: NA
CDR3 DNA: TGTGCCAGCAGTGTTTCCTCGGGCTGGGAGACCCAGTACTTC
CDR3 protein: CASSVSSGWETQYF

J gene: TRBJ2-5
V gene: TRBV4-2
clone size: once
D gene: NA
CDR3 DNA: TGTGCCAGCAGCCAAGAAGTCTGGGAAGAGACCCAGTACTTC
CDR3 protein: CASSQEVWEETQYF

J gene: TRBJ2-7
V gene: TRBV29-1
clone size: NA
D gene: TRBD1
CDR3 DNA: TGCAGCGTACGGGACAGGGAGTACGAGCAGTACTTC
CDR3 protein: CSVRDREYEQYF

J gene: TRBJ2-7
V gene: TRBV4-2
clone size: NA
D gene: TRBD2
CDR3 DNA: TGTGCCAGCAGCCCAAGAGCAAGCGGGAGAACCCTTTACGAGCAGTACTTC
CDR3 protein: CASSPRASGRTLYEQYF